Below, 18 T cell receptor beta chains from the same sample are listed, as sequenced in a study of PD-L1 blockade in urothelial cancer. The table came from immunoSEQ multiplex PCR; TCRdb's copy has only in-frame clones and leaves some out. This sample has around 87,000 clones; around four fifths occur once, and the top ten carry under 8.5%. Time point: peripheral blood 6 weeks after treatment start. The sample was PBMCs, taken around atezolizumab (anti-PD-L1) treatment. All receptors derive from a man between 65 and 85 years old with urothelial cancer.

The CDR3 is CASSWANRGGETQYF. The CDR3 DNA follows: TGTGCCAGCAGTTGGGCGAACAGGGGTGGTGAGACCCAGTACTTC. J is TRBJ2-5 and V is TRBV6-6; 7 bases agree with TRBD1. The CDR3 spans 15 residues. V lost 4 bases to trimming and J lost 5 bases; unmatched junction nucleotides: 10. Germline assignment: CDR1 MNHNY and CDR2 SVGAGI (reference sequence).

The chain joins TRBV5-5 to TRBJ1-5; tentative D call: TRBD1 (6 bases). This CDR3 is built from 15 residues. V was trimmed by 4 bases and J by 11 bases, leaving 22 bases between them. In germline, CDR1 is SGHKS, CDR2 YYEKEE (reference sequence). CDR3 sequence reads: CASSLEKTGFRAQHF. DNA for the CDR3: TGTGCCAGCAGCCTTGAAAAAACAGGGTTTAGGGCCCAGCATTTT. Filled out from reference TRBV5-5 and TRBJ1-5, the complete variable domain reads DAGVTQSPTHLIKTRGQQVTLRCSPISGHKSVSWYQQVLGQGPQFIFQYYEKEERGRGNFPDRFSARQFPNYSSELNVNALLLGDSALYLCASSLEKTGFRAQHFGDGTRLSIL.

The rearrangement links TRBV15 to TRBJ1-5; no reliable D call. The V end was cut by 0 bases, the J end by 4 bases, with 7 bases between. CDR1 is LNHNV, CDR2 YYDKDF, per germline (reference sequence). This CDR3 has 14 amino acids. The CDR3 protein is CATSRDRGNQPQHF. The CDR3 coding sequence is TGTGCCACCAGCAGAGATCGCGGGAATCAGCCCCAGCATTTT.

The chain carries TRBV12-5 and TRBJ1-1, with D possibly matching TRBD1 (6 bases). The CDR3 consists of 13 residues. Germline V CDR1 and CDR2: LGHNT, FRNRAP. V lost 4 bases and J lost 3, with 9 bases in between. This CDR3 reads CASGWDKDTEAFF. The CDR3 DNA is TGTGCTAGTGGTTGGGACAAGGACACTGAAGCTTTCTTT. The variable domain in full, completed from reference TRBV12-5 and TRBJ1-1, reads DARVTQTPRHKVTEMGQEVTMRCQPILGHNTVFWYRQTMMQGLELLAYFRNRAPLDDSGMPKDRFSAEMPDATLATLKIQPSEPRDSAVYFCASGWDKDTEAFFGQGTRLTVV.

The rearrangement uses TRBV19 and TRBJ2-2, with D perhaps TRBD2 (6 bases). Germline V gene lookup returns CDR1 LNHDA and CDR2 SQIVND (reference sequence). V was shortened by 3 bases and J by 0 bases, with 8 bases between the two germline ends. The CDR3 consists of 15 residues. CDR3 DNA: TGTGCCAGTAGTATTAGCGGAGCGAACACCGGGGAGCTGTTTTTT. Its translation is CASSISGANTGELFF.

The genes are TRBV25-1 and TRBJ1-3, with 7 bases fitting TRBD1. The germline V gene encodes CDR1 MGHDK and CDR2 SYGVNS. Trimming took 6 bases from V and 0 from J; bases not matched to a gene: 8. There are 16 residues in the CDR3. The DNA of the CDR3 is TGTGCCAGCAGCCAACAGGGGCTAATCTCTGGAAACACCATATATTTT. Its translation: CASSQQGLISGNTIYF.

This sequence joins TRBV2 and TRBJ1-2; 7 bases are a match to TRBD1. In germline, CDR1 is SNHLY, CDR2 FYNNEI. Trimming took 0 bases from V and 4 from J; bases not matched to a gene: 2. The CDR3 is 14 amino acids. CDR3 DNA sequence: TGTGCCAGCAGTGAAGCAAGGGACAGCTATGGCTACACCTTC. Residues: CASSEARDSYGYTF.

The chain has TRBV7-2 and TRBJ2-3, with TRBD1 identical over 9 bases. Losses at the gene ends were 5 bases for V and 6 bases for J; bases not matched to a gene: 9. This CDR3 has 15 residues. The germline V gene encodes CDR1 SGHTA and CDR2 FQGNSA. CDR3 sequence: CASSPGQGIGDTQYF. The CDR3 nucleotides read TGTGCCAGCAGCCCAGGACAGGGGATCGGGGATACGCAGTATTTT.

This chain links TRBV4-3 with TRBJ2-5; tentatively, D is TRBD1 (6 bases). Trimming took off 0 bases at V and 2 bases at J, with 10 bases between the two ends. CDR3 length: 15 residues. The germline V gene has CDR1 LGHNA and CDR2 YSLEER. The CDR3, as DNA: TGCGCCAGCAGCCAAGATTTTGGACAGCAAGAGACCCAGTACTTC. Its translation is CASSQDFGQQETQYF.

The CDR3 DNA reads TGTGCCAGCAGCCTCGACAGGGCTGGAAACACCATATATTTT. Residues: CASSLDRAGNTIYF. V usage is TRBV5-6 and J usage is TRBJ1-3; 7 nucleotides line up with TRBD1. V trimming: 4 bases; J trimming: 2 bases; junction bases outside the gene matches: 3. Germline V lookup: CDR1 SGHDT, CDR2 YYEEEE. The CDR3 contains 14 residues. Full variable domain (remainder filled in from reference TRBV5-6 and TRBJ1-3): DAGVTQSPTHLIKTRGQQVTLRCSPKSGHDTVSWYQQALGQGPQFIFQYYEEEERQRGNFPDRFSGHQFPNYSSELNVNALLLGDSALYLCASSLDRAGNTIYFGEGSWLTVV.

The chain links TRBV7-3 to TRBJ2-7; a possible D gene is TRBD1 (7 bases). CDR3 length: 13 residues. The germline V gene encodes CDR1 SGHTA and CDR2 FQGTGA. V lost 5 bases and J 3 bases, leaving 11 bases between the germline ends. For the CDR3, the DNA is TGTGCCAGCAGCCCCCAGGGGGGCTACGAGCAGTACTTC. It specifies CASSPQGGYEQYF. The full variable domain, its missing parts supplied by reference TRBV7-3 and TRBJ2-7, is GAGVSQTPSNKVTEKGKYVELRCDPISGHTALYWYRQSLGQGPEFLIYFQGTGAADDSGLPNDRFFAVRPEGSVSTLKIQRTERGDSAVYLCASSPQGGYEQYFGPGTRLTVT.

The rearrangement joins TRBV5-1 to TRBJ1-4, with TRBD1 identical over 8 bases. Per the germline V gene, CDR1 is SGHRS and CDR2 is YFSETQ. V shed 4 bases and J 8 bases; nucleotides not matched to a gene: 7. The CDR3 totals 14 residues. This chain's CDR3 is CASSPTGEKEKLFF. CDR3 bases: TGCGCCAGCAGCCCGACAGGGGAGAAAGAAAAACTGTTTTTT.

Here the CDR3 reads CASSGPLRDEQYF. CDR3 in DNA: TGCGCCAGCAGTGGCCCCTTGAGGGACGAGCAGTACTTC. J is TRBJ2-7 and V is TRBV10-1; possible D gene TRBD2, 5 bases. Germline V gene sequence: CDR1 WNHNN, CDR2 SYGVQD (reference sequence). V shed 4 bases and J shed 5 bases, with 12 bases lying between them. This CDR3 has 13 amino acids.

V and J are TRBV6-5 and TRBJ2-7; 10 bases match TRBD1. The CDR3 is 12 residues long. CDR1 is MNHEY, CDR2 SVGAGI, per germline. Trimming took 8 bases from V and 4 from J; bases not matched to a gene: 2. The CDR3 sequence is CASGTGVYEQYF. The CDR3 DNA is TGTGCCAGCGGGACAGGGGTATACGAGCAGTACTTC.

The V gene is TRBV6-1, the J gene TRBJ1-2, with 7 positions matching TRBD1. This CDR3 contains 15 residues. Germline loops: CDR1 MNHNS, CDR2 SASEGT. J lost 0 bases, V lost 5 bases, and 6 bases had no gene match. CDR3 bases: TGTGCCAGCAGTCCTGACAGGGACGCTAACTATGGCTACACCTTC. Its protein is CASSPDRDANYGYTF.

This chain links TRBV4-2 with TRBJ1-2; possibly TRBD1 for D (6 bases). V was cut by 0 bases and J by 4 bases, with 12 bases left in between. The CDR3 is made up of 15 amino acids. Germline V lookup: CDR1 LGHNA, CDR2 YNFKEQ. The CDR3 loop is CASSQDAQGTYGYTF. The CDR3 nucleotides read TGTGCCAGCAGCCAAGATGCACAGGGTACCTATGGCTACACCTTC.

This clone showed up just once. This rearrangement joins TRBV13 to TRBJ2-1; 9 nucleotides match TRBD2. The germline CDR1 and CDR2 sequences are PRHDT and FYEKMQ (reference sequence). The CDR3 spans 16 residues. J lost 2 bases, V lost 1 base, and 3 bases had no gene match. CDR3 in DNA: TGTGCCAGCAGCTTAGACCCTAGCGGGACCTACAATGAGCAGTTCTTC. This translates into CASSLDPSGTYNEQFF.

The genes are TRBV12-5 and TRBJ2-2; a weak D match, TRBD1 (6 bases). The CDR3 contains 16 residues. V lost 7 bases and J lost 0, with 15 bases in between. From germline, CDR1 is LGHNT and CDR2 FRNRAP. The CDR3: CASAHWGTPNTGELFF. CDR3 in DNA: TGTGCTAGTGCCCATTGGGGGACACCGAACACCGGGGAGCTGTTTTTT. Full variable domain (remainder filled in from reference TRBV12-5 and TRBJ2-2): DARVTQTPRHKVTEMGQEVTMRCQPILGHNTVFWYRQTMMQGLELLAYFRNRAPLDDSGMPKDRFSAEMPDATLATLKIQPSEPRDSAVYFCASAHWGTPNTGELFFGEGSRLTVL.